The rows below give T cell receptor beta chains drawn from one sample of a study of blood T cell repertoires in COVID-19. Only in-frame clones appear in the TCRdb table, and some are missing; sequencing was by immunoSEQ multiplex PCR. The sample lists about 210,000 clones, 84% occurring once. The specimen sequenced was peripheral blood. These receptor sequences come from a woman aged 50 to 65 with active or convalescent COVID-19. The CDR3 runs from the conserved cysteine through the conserved F or W. Fields, in order: clone size, J gene, V gene, D gene, CDR3 DNA, CDR3 protein. A D gene is named only where the DNA matches it firmly. Clone size is stated in some rows and not others, as once, few, many or a class when expanded.

clone size: NA; J gene: TRBJ2-2; V gene: TRBV11-2; D gene: NA; CDR3 DNA: TGTGCCAGCAGCTTAGCTACGGGGACAAACACCGGGGAGCTGTTTTTT; CDR3 protein: CASSLATGTNTGELFF
clone size: NA; J gene: TRBJ2-5; V gene: TRBV24-1; D gene: NA; CDR3 DNA: TGTGCCACCAGTGATCCAGGATATCAAGAGACCCAGTACTTC; CDR3 protein: CATSDPGYQETQYF
clone size: NA; J gene: TRBJ2-3; V gene: TRBV6-1; D gene: NA; CDR3 DNA: TGTGCCAGCATCCAAGACGGGACTAGCACAGATACGCAGTATTTT; CDR3 protein: CASIQDGTSTDTQYF
clone size: NA; J gene: TRBJ2-3; V gene: TRBV19; D gene: TRBD2; CDR3 DNA: TGTGCCAGTAGTCGTGGGACTAGCGGGGGTAGCACAGATACGCAGTATTTT; CDR3 protein: CASSRGTSGGSTDTQYF
clone size: NA; J gene: TRBJ2-3; V gene: TRBV7-9; D gene: NA; CDR3 DNA: TGTGCCAGCAGCTCCGACAGGTATAGCACAGATACGCAGTATTTT; CDR3 protein: CASSSDRYSTDTQYF
clone size: NA; J gene: TRBJ2-7; V gene: TRBV25-1; D gene: NA; CDR3 DNA: TGTGCCACCGTCGGTCATTACTCCTACGAGCAGTACTTC; CDR3 protein: CATVGHYSYEQYF
clone size: NA; J gene: TRBJ1-1; V gene: TRBV19; D gene: NA; CDR3 DNA: TGTGCCAGTACCCCAGGAGGGCGGGGCATGAACACTGAAGCTTTCTTT; CDR3 protein: CASTPGGRGMNTEAFF
clone size: NA; J gene: TRBJ1-5; V gene: TRBV2; D gene: NA; CDR3 DNA: TGTGCCAGCAGTGTCTGGGAGGGAGATCAGCCCCAGCATTTT; CDR3 protein: CASSVWEGDQPQHF
clone size: NA; J gene: TRBJ2-7; V gene: TRBV5-4; D gene: TRBD1; CDR3 DNA: TGTGCCAGCAGCTCGCCCCGGGGACAGGGTAACTACGAGCAGTACTTC; CDR3 protein: CASSSPRGQGNYEQYF
clone size: NA; J gene: TRBJ1-2; V gene: TRBV19; D gene: NA; CDR3 DNA: TGTGCCAGTAGTGTGGACAGACTCTATGGCTACACCTTC; CDR3 protein: CASSVDRLYGYTF
clone size: NA; J gene: TRBJ2-2; V gene: TRBV5-1; D gene: NA; CDR3 DNA: TGCGCCAGCAGCTTCGGCACCGGGGAGCTGTTTTTT; CDR3 protein: CASSFGTGELFF
clone size: NA; J gene: TRBJ2-7; V gene: TRBV7-3; D gene: TRBD1; CDR3 DNA: TGTGCCAGCAGCTACTACACAGGGGCCTACGAGCAGTACTTC; CDR3 protein: CASSYYTGAYEQYF
clone size: few; J gene: TRBJ2-7; V gene: TRBV29-1; D gene: TRBD2; CDR3 DNA: TGCAGCGTTGAGGGTCTCGGGACTAGCTCCGACTACGAGCAGTACTTC; CDR3 protein: CSVEGLGTSSDYEQYF
clone size: NA; J gene: TRBJ2-4; V gene: TRBV27; D gene: NA; CDR3 DNA: TGTGCCAGCCGGGCAGAGGGCATTCAGTACTTC; CDR3 protein: CASRAEGIQYF
clone size: NA; J gene: TRBJ2-2; V gene: TRBV5-1; D gene: TRBD2; CDR3 DNA: TGCGCCAGCAGCCGAGGACTAGCGGGAGGGAACACCGGGGAGCTGTTTTTT; CDR3 protein: CASSRGLAGGNTGELFF
clone size: NA; J gene: TRBJ1-5; V gene: TRBV19; D gene: TRBD1; CDR3 DNA: TGTGCCAGTGAGCAGGGGGCGGGTCAGCCCCAGCATTTT; CDR3 protein: CASEQGAGQPQHF
clone size: NA; J gene: TRBJ2-5; V gene: TRBV19; D gene: TRBD1; CDR3 DNA: TGTGCCAGTAGTAACACGGGACAGGGCCCCGGAGAGACCCAGTACTTC; CDR3 protein: CASSNTGQGPGETQYF
clone size: many; J gene: TRBJ1-2; V gene: TRBV5-6; D gene: NA; CDR3 DNA: TGTGCCAGCAGCTTAGGCGGACAGCTAAACTATGGCTACACCTTC; CDR3 protein: CASSLGGQLNYGYTF
clone size: NA; J gene: TRBJ2-3; V gene: TRBV5-6; D gene: NA; CDR3 DNA: TGTGCCAGCACTATCGATGGGGGACTGGGTACGCAGTATTTT; CDR3 protein: CASTIDGGLGTQYF
clone size: once; J gene: TRBJ1-1; V gene: TRBV5-4; D gene: NA; CDR3 DNA: TGTGCCAGCAGGCCGGGACTCTTGAACACTGAAGCTTTCTTT; CDR3 protein: CASRPGLLNTEAFF
clone size: NA; J gene: TRBJ2-5; V gene: TRBV5-1; D gene: TRBD2; CDR3 DNA: TGCGCCAGCAGCTGGAGCGGGGAGGGAGAGACCCAGTACTTC; CDR3 protein: CASSWSGEGETQYF
clone size: NA; J gene: TRBJ2-1; V gene: TRBV5-1; D gene: TRBD1; CDR3 DNA: TGCGCCAGCAGCTTGGTGACGGGACAGGGGTACAATGAGCAGTTCTTC; CDR3 protein: CASSLVTGQGYNEQFF
clone size: NA; J gene: TRBJ2-1; V gene: TRBV20-1; D gene: NA; CDR3 DNA: TGCAGTGCTAGAGCGGGTGGTGAGCAGTTCTTC; CDR3 protein: CSARAGGEQFF
clone size: NA; J gene: TRBJ1-1; V gene: TRBV20-1; D gene: NA; CDR3 DNA: TGCAGTGCTAGTGGACGGGGTGAAGCTTTCTTT; CDR3 protein: CSASGRGEAFF
clone size: NA; J gene: TRBJ2-2; V gene: TRBV19; D gene: TRBD1; CDR3 DNA: TGTGCCAGTGTGACAGGGCGTTACACCGGGGAGCTGTTTTTT; CDR3 protein: CASVTGRYTGELFF
clone size: NA; J gene: TRBJ1-5; V gene: TRBV5-1; D gene: NA; CDR3 DNA: TGCGCCAGCAGCTTGGACCCGGTTAATCAGCCCCAGCATTTT; CDR3 protein: CASSLDPVNQPQHF
clone size: NA; J gene: TRBJ2-5; V gene: TRBV6-6; D gene: NA; CDR3 DNA: TGTGCCAGCAGGCCACAACCCCAAGAGACCCAGTACTTC; CDR3 protein: CASRPQPQETQYF
clone size: NA; J gene: TRBJ2-7; V gene: TRBV5-6; D gene: NA; CDR3 DNA: TGTGCCAGCAGCTCAATCTACGAGCAGTACTTC; CDR3 protein: CASSSIYEQYF
clone size: NA; J gene: TRBJ1-2; V gene: TRBV28; D gene: NA; CDR3 DNA: TGTGCCAGCAGTTTCGGGGGTGGCTACACCTTC; CDR3 protein: CASSFGGGYTF
clone size: few; J gene: TRBJ1-5; V gene: TRBV19; D gene: NA; CDR3 DNA: TGTGCCAGTAGTAGGTGGGAGGGACAGCCCCAGCATTTT; CDR3 protein: CASSRWEGQPQHF
clone size: NA; J gene: TRBJ1-2; V gene: TRBV7-2; D gene: TRBD1; CDR3 DNA: TGTGCCAGCAGCTCGGACAGGGGGTATGGCTACACCTTC; CDR3 protein: CASSSDRGYGYTF
clone size: NA; J gene: TRBJ2-3; V gene: TRBV3-1/TRBV3-2; D gene: NA; CDR3 DNA: TGTGCCAGCAGCCCCGGGTATACGCAGTATTTT; CDR3 protein: CASSPGYTQYF
clone size: NA; J gene: TRBJ1-3; V gene: TRBV11-3; D gene: NA; CDR3 DNA: TGTGCCAGCGCGGCGCGCTCTGGAAACACCATATATTTT; CDR3 protein: CASAARSGNTIYF
clone size: NA; J gene: TRBJ1-1; V gene: TRBV6-5; D gene: NA; CDR3 DNA: TGTGCCAGCAGTAGGGACAAGCGCCGTGCTGAAGCTTTCTTT; CDR3 protein: CASSRDKRRAEAFF
clone size: NA; J gene: TRBJ2-2; V gene: TRBV29-1; D gene: TRBD2; CDR3 DNA: TGCAGTGCCTTCAAAAATCTAGCGGGAACCGGGGAGCTGTTTTTT; CDR3 protein: CSAFKNLAGTGELFF
clone size: NA; J gene: TRBJ1-5; V gene: TRBV27; D gene: TRBD1; CDR3 DNA: TGTGCCAGCAGTTTCGCACAGGGGACGGGGCCCCAGCATTTT; CDR3 protein: CASSFAQGTGPQHF
clone size: NA; J gene: TRBJ1-3; V gene: TRBV3-1/TRBV3-2; D gene: NA; CDR3 DNA: TGTGCCAGCAGCCAGGGCCTCTCTGGAAACACCATATATTTT; CDR3 protein: CASSQGLSGNTIYF
clone size: NA; J gene: TRBJ2-1; V gene: TRBV5-1; D gene: TRBD2; CDR3 DNA: TGCGCCAGCAACCCGGGGCAACTAGCGGGAAACGTCAATGAGCAGTTCTTC; CDR3 protein: CASNPGQLAGNVNEQFF
clone size: NA; J gene: TRBJ2-3; V gene: TRBV10-2; D gene: NA; CDR3 DNA: TGCGCCAGCACCATATCCGACAGTTCTAGCACAGATACGCAGTATTTT; CDR3 protein: CASTISDSSSTDTQYF
clone size: NA; J gene: TRBJ1-2; V gene: TRBV11-2; D gene: TRBD1; CDR3 DNA: TGTGCCAGCGGACCTGAACCCGGGACAGGGAGCTATGGCTACACCTTC; CDR3 protein: CASGPEPGTGSYGYTF
clone size: NA; J gene: TRBJ1-5; V gene: TRBV15; D gene: NA; CDR3 DNA: TGTGCCACCAGCAGGAGGGCCGGATCGTCGCCCCAGCATTTT; CDR3 protein: CATSRRAGSSPQHF
clone size: NA; J gene: TRBJ2-6; V gene: TRBV24-1; D gene: TRBD1; CDR3 DNA: TGTGCCACCAGTGATTCACCGGGACAGGGGACCTCTGGGGCCAACGTCCTGACTTTC; CDR3 protein: CATSDSPGQGTSGANVLTF
clone size: NA; J gene: TRBJ2-4; V gene: TRBV6-1; D gene: NA; CDR3 DNA: TGTGCCAGCAGTGAAATCGCCAGGGTGAACATTCAGTACTTC; CDR3 protein: CASSEIARVNIQYF
clone size: NA; J gene: TRBJ2-1; V gene: TRBV7-3; D gene: TRBD2; CDR3 DNA: TGTGCCAGCAGCCGGACTAGCGACTCCTACAATGAGCAGTTCTTC; CDR3 protein: CASSRTSDSYNEQFF
clone size: NA; J gene: TRBJ1-5; V gene: TRBV4-1; D gene: TRBD1; CDR3 DNA: TGCGCCAGCAGCCAAGTGACAGGGAGGAACCAGCCCCAGCATTTT; CDR3 protein: CASSQVTGRNQPQHF
clone size: NA; J gene: TRBJ1-5; V gene: TRBV20-1; D gene: TRBD1; CDR3 DNA: TGCAGTGCTAGTCCAGGGGGCGGCCAGCCCCAGCATTTT; CDR3 protein: CSASPGGGQPQHF
clone size: NA; J gene: TRBJ1-3; V gene: TRBV14; D gene: NA; CDR3 DNA: TGTGCCAGCAGCCAAGTGGGGCACCACTCTGGAAACACCATATATTTT; CDR3 protein: CASSQVGHHSGNTIYF
clone size: NA; J gene: TRBJ1-4; V gene: TRBV25-1; D gene: NA; CDR3 DNA: TGTGCCAGCAGTGACAGGAAAAATGAAAAACTGTTTTTT; CDR3 protein: CASSDRKNEKLFF
clone size: few; J gene: TRBJ1-2; V gene: TRBV6-5; D gene: TRBD1; CDR3 DNA: TGTGCCAGCAGATGGACAGGGGATGGCTATGGCTACACCTTC; CDR3 protein: CASRWTGDGYGYTF
clone size: NA; J gene: TRBJ2-6; V gene: TRBV7-9; D gene: NA; CDR3 DNA: TGTGCCAGCAGCTCCAGCTCTGGGGCCAACGTCCTGACTTTC; CDR3 protein: CASSSSSGANVLTF
clone size: NA; J gene: TRBJ1-5; V gene: TRBV2; D gene: NA; CDR3 DNA: TGTGCCAGCCACCGTAGGGGGTTCAATCAGCCCCAGCATTTT; CDR3 protein: CASHRRGFNQPQHF
clone size: few; J gene: TRBJ1-1; V gene: TRBV11-3; D gene: NA; CDR3 DNA: TGTGCCAGCAGCTCCCGGGGTGAAGCTTTCTTT; CDR3 protein: CASSSRGEAFF
clone size: NA; J gene: TRBJ1-6; V gene: TRBV6-6; D gene: TRBD1; CDR3 DNA: TGTGCCAGCAGTTCGACAGGGGGCAAGAATTCACCCCTCCACTTT; CDR3 protein: CASSSTGGKNSPLHF
clone size: NA; J gene: TRBJ2-3; V gene: TRBV9; D gene: TRBD2; CDR3 DNA: TGTGCCAGCACGCCGACTAGCGCCAAGACAGATACGCAGTATTTT; CDR3 protein: CASTPTSAKTDTQYF
clone size: NA; J gene: TRBJ1-5; V gene: TRBV19; D gene: NA; CDR3 DNA: TGTGCCAGTAGTATAGAGACAAGAAATCAGCCCCAGCATTTT; CDR3 protein: CASSIETRNQPQHF